This T cell receptor (beta chain) was found in a study of CD4+ T cells in melanoma. Remarks on this clone: Its antigen is not known.

The repertoire was sequenced with immunoSEQ multiplex PCR; TCRdb's copy has only in-frame clones and lacks some. Among about 140,000 clones listed, about 90% were seen once. General observations from the study: Reportedly, melanoma neoantigen-specific CD4+ T cells showed varied differentiation states. A reported correlation linked neoantigen-specific CD4+ T cells to CD8+, macrophage and B cell function.

The origin of this receptor is a human donor with melanoma.

The CDR3 bases are TGTGCCAGCACCCCAGGGTTCGGGGGCTACACCTTC. Translation: CASTPGFGGYTF. The rearrangement uses TRBV2 and TRBJ1-2; tentative D call: TRBD1 (5 bases). CDR1 and CDR2 (germline): SNHLY, FYNNEI. The CDR3 spans 12 residues. V lost 7 bases to trimming and J lost 8 bases, with 14 bases between them.